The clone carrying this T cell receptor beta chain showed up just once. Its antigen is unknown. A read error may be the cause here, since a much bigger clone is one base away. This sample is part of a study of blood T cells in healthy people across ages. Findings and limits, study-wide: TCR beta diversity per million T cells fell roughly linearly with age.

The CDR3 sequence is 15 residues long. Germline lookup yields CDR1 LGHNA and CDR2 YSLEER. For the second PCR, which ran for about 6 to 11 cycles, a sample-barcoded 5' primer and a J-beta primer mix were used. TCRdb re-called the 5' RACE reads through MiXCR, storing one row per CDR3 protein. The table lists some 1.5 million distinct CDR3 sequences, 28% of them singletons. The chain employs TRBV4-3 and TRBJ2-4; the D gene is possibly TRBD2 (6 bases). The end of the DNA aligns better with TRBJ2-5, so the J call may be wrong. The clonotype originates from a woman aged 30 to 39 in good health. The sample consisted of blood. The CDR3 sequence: CANSLNSGSGETQYF. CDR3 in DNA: TGCGCCAACAGCCTCAATAGCGGTAGCGGAGAGACCCAGTACTTC.